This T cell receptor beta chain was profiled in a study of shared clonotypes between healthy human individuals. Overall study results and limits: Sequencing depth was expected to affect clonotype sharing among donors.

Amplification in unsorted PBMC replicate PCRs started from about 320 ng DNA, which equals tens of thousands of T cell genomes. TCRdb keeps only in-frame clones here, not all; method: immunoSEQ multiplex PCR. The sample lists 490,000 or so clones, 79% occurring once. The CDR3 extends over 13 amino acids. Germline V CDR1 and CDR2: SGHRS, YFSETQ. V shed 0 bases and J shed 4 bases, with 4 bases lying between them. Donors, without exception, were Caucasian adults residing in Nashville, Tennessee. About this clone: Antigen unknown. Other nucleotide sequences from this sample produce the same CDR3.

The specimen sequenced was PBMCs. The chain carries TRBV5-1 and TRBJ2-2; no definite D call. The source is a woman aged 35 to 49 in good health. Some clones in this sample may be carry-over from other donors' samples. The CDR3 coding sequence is TGCGCCAGCAGCTTGGTACCCACCGGGGAGCTGTTTTTT. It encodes CASSLVPTGELFF.